Each of the 30 T cell receptor beta chains below was sequenced from the same sample in a study of T cell repertoires in aging, cancer and after chemotherapy. Peripheral blood genomic DNA, not sorted cells or RNA, was the template. A mixed TRB-A/B primer pool amplified rearranged TRB by multiplex touch-down PCR. MiXCR, applied by TCRdb to the multiplex PCR reads, yields one record per CDR3 protein. The sample lists 2,000 to 2,500 distinct CDR3 sequences; roughly a quarter were seen once. Sequenced input: blood. These receptors were obtained from a human donor with a solid tumor.

This clonotype was seen a few times. The rearrangement links TRBV5-1 to TRBJ1-1; D remains unclear. The V end lost 0 bases, the J end lost 0 bases, and 12 bases lay between the germline ends. In germline, CDR1 is SGHRS, CDR2 YFSETQ. CDR3 length: 16 amino acids. The CDR3 protein is CASSLGAGGLNTEAFF. As DNA, the CDR3 is TGCGCCAGCAGCTTGGGGGCAGGCGGACTGAACACTGAAGCTTTCTTT.

This clonotype was observed a handful of times. This CDR3 reads CASSPGDWEFDEQYF. The CDR3 DNA reads TGTGCCAGCAGCCCGGGGGACTGGGAATTTGACGAGCAGTACTTC. This rearrangement joins TRBV5-4 to TRBJ2-7, with D possibly TRBD2 on 6 matching bases. The CDR3 length is 15 residues. Deletions cut 4 bases from V and 5 bases from J, with 19 bases between. Germline loops: CDR1 SGHNT, CDR2 YYREEE (reference sequence).

This chain connects TRBV7-9 to TRBJ2-7, with D perhaps TRBD1 (6 bases). The CDR3 contains 14 residues. CDR1 SEHNR and CDR2 FQNEAQ come from the germline V gene (reference sequence). V dropped 1 base and J dropped 4 bases, with 11 bases sitting between them. The CDR3 sequence: CASSLGRGWYEQYF. CDR3 coding DNA: TGTGCCAGCAGCTTAGGCAGGGGATGGTACGAGCAGTACTTC.

The rearrangement uses TRBV28 and TRBJ2-7, with D unclear. CDR3 length equals 17 residues. Deletions cut 3 bases from V and 2 bases from J, with 20 bases between. CDR1 is MDHEN and CDR2 is SYDVKM in the germline V gene. In DNA, the CDR3 is TGTGCCAGCAGTTTCTCCCTCGGTCCTCCAAACACCTACGAGCAGTACTTC. As protein: CASSFSLGPPNTYEQYF.

The V and J genes are TRBV7-2 and TRBJ1-3; 7 positions match TRBD1. The ends lost 5 bases at V and 3 bases at J; junction bases unmatched: 7. The V gene's germline CDR1 is SGHTA and CDR2 FQGNSA. This CDR3 region has 15 residues. The CDR3 protein is CASSQSDRIGNTIYF. In nucleotides, the CDR3 is TGTGCCAGCAGCCAATCGGACAGGATTGGAAACACCATATATTTT.

This clonotype is medium-sized in the sample. This chain connects TRBV15 to TRBJ1-1; a weak D match, TRBD1 (5 bases). The CDR3 covers 18 residues. CDR1 and CDR2 (germline): LNHNV, YYDKDF (reference sequence). Between the trimmed V and J ends, which lost 1 base and 2 bases, there was a span of 20 bases. CDR3 protein: CATSRGYPTEGGNTEAFF. In DNA form, the CDR3 reads TGTGCCACCAGCAGAGGGTACCCGACAGAAGGAGGAAACACTGAAGCTTTCTTT. The full variable domain, its missing parts supplied by reference TRBV15 and TRBJ1-1, is DAMVIQNPRYQVTQFGKPVTLSCSQTLNHNVMYWYQQKSSQAPKLLFHYYDKDFNNEADTPDNFQSRRPNTSFCFLDIRSPGLGDTAMYLCATSRGYPTEGGNTEAFFGQGTRLTVV.

The table lists this clonotype with a few counts. The chain couples TRBV6-1 to TRBJ2-5; 8 bases fit TRBD1. CDR1 is MNHNS, CDR2 SASEGT, per germline. Trimming removed 6 bases from V and 0 bases from J; junction bases left unmatched: 3. The CDR3 spans 14 residues. CDR3 in DNA: TGTGCCAGCAGGGACAGGGCCTACCAAGAGACCCAGTACTTC. Translated, it gives CASRDRAYQETQYF.

This sequence joins TRBV7-2 and TRBJ2-7, with D unclear. The CDR3 is 12 amino acids. Germline loops: CDR1 SGHTA, CDR2 FQGNSA. Trimming removed 9 bases from V and 3 bases from J, with 12 bases in between. CDR3 residues: CARSRYSYEQYF. The CDR3 nucleotides read TGTGCCAGAAGCAGATACAGCTACGAGCAGTACTTC.

This clonotype is medium-sized within its sample. The chain carries TRBV7-3 and TRBJ1-6; D not certain. Trimming took 5 bases from V and 3 from J, leaving 5 bases between them. Germline V CDR1 and CDR2: SGHTA, FQGTGA. The CDR3 length is 13 residues. This chain's CDR3 is CASSRDYNSPLHF. The CDR3 DNA follows: TGTGCCAGCAGCCGGGACTATAATTCACCCCTCCACTTT.

This clonotype is deemed large. The CDR3 DNA is TGTGCCAGCAGTTCCACCTATACCATATATTTT. Its protein is CASSSTYTIYF. V and J are TRBV6-6 and TRBJ1-3; D is undetermined. Trimming shortened V by 4 bases and J by 10 bases, and 8 bases separated the two germline ends. The CDR3 length is 11 residues. CDR1 and CDR2 (germline): MNHNY, SVGAGI (reference sequence).

The CDR3 DNA sequence: TGTGCCAGCAGCGTTCGGACTAGCCCTCGGGAGACGCAGTATTTT. It specifies CASSVRTSPRETQYF. The chain recombines TRBV9 with TRBJ2-3, with 8 bases matching TRBD2. J gave up 9 bases and V 2 bases, and 11 bases lay outside the gene matches. The CDR3 is made up of 15 amino acids. CDR1 SGDLS and CDR2 YYNGEE come from the germline V gene.

The chain has TRBV5-4 and TRBJ1-2; unclear D gene. The V end lost 4 bases, the J end lost 1 base, and 11 bases lay between the germline ends. The CDR3 spans 14 residues. Germline CDR1 reads SGHNT; CDR2 reads YYREEE (reference sequence). The CDR3 here is CASSQVTYNYGYTF. As DNA, the CDR3 is TGTGCCAGCAGCCAAGTGACTTATAACTATGGCTACACCTTC. Full variable domain (missing parts from reference TRBV5-4 and TRBJ1-2): ETGVTQSPTHLIKTRGQQVTLRCSSQSGHNTVSWYQQALGQGPQFIFQYYREEENGRGNFPPRFSGLQFPNYSSELNVNALELDDSALYLCASSQVTYNYGYTFGSGTRLTVV.

The chain uses TRBV28 and TRBJ2-7; D is unclear. Germline V CDR1 and CDR2: MDHEN, SYDVKM. V shed 6 bases and J shed 3 bases, with 6 bases lying between them. There are 11 residues in the CDR3. Here the CDR3 reads CASSAIYEQYF. As DNA, the CDR3 is TGTGCCAGCAGCGCCATCTACGAGCAGTACTTC. The whole variable domain, filled in from reference TRBV28 and TRBJ2-7, reads DVKVTQSSRYLVKRTGEKVFLECVQDMDHENMFWYRQDPGLGLRLIYFSYDVKMKEKGDIPEGYSVSREKKERFSLILESASTNQTSMYLCASSAIYEQYFGPGTRLTVT.

This clonotype was observed a handful of times. The V gene is TRBV6-2 or TRBV6-3, the J gene TRBJ2-1; D is unclear. The germline V gene encodes CDR1 MNHEY and CDR2 SVGEGT. The CDR3 contains 12 residues. Trimming left V 5 bases short and J 7 bases short, with 9 bases between. CDR3 sequence (DNA): TGTGCCAGCAGTGGACCGGTTAATGAGCAGTTCTTC. It codes for CASSGPVNEQFF.

The chain has TRBV11-3 and TRBJ1-1, with 8 bases aligning to TRBD1. This CDR3 has 13 residues. V gave up 5 bases and J gave up 4 bases; unmatched junction bases: 3. Germline V gene sequence: CDR1 SGHNT, CDR2 YENEEA. CDR3 sequence: CASSRGQGTEAFF. CDR3 nucleotides: TGTGCCAGCAGCAGAGGACAGGGCACTGAAGCTTTCTTT.

In its sample, this clonotype ranks as large. The chain joins TRBV6-5 to TRBJ1-2; D possibly corresponds to TRBD1 (5 bases). The CDR3 spans 15 residues. V lost 0 bases and J 5 bases, leaving 13 bases between the germline ends. From germline, CDR1 is MNHEY and CDR2 SVGAGI. The DNA for the CDR3 is TGTGCCAGCAGTTACTCGGGCGCAGGGTTATATGGCTACACCTTC. Its translation is CASSYSGAGLYGYTF.

This clonotype appeared a few times. The gene calls are TRBV10-3 and TRBJ1-6; TRBD1 matches at 7 bases. The junction had 4 bases not matched to a gene; V was cut back by 4 bases and J by 7 bases. Germline V gives CDR1 ENHRY, CDR2 SYGVKD. The CDR3 sequence is 14 residues long. The CDR3 region is CAISATGTNSPLHF. Written as DNA, the CDR3 is TGTGCCATCAGTGCGACAGGGACAAATTCACCCCTCCACTTT.

This clonotype is categorized as medium-sized. V usage is TRBV7-2 and J usage is TRBJ1-5; D is unresolved. This CDR3 has 15 amino acids. V was shortened by 2 bases and J by 2 bases, with 10 bases between the two germline ends. Germline-derived CDR1 and CDR2 are SGHTA and FQGNSA. The CDR3 is CASSLSYSRNQPQHF. Written as DNA, the CDR3 is TGTGCCAGCAGCTTATCGTACAGCCGCAATCAGCCCCAGCATTTT.

The chain links TRBV24-1 to TRBJ1-5; D gene ambiguous. The ends were cut back, 4 bases at V and 4 bases at J, with 10 bases in the middle. Germline loops: CDR1 KGHDR, CDR2 SFDVKD. This CDR3 is 14 amino acids long. CDR3 loop: CATSDPGRNQPQHF. The DNA of the CDR3 is TGTGCCACCAGTGACCCCGGACGGAATCAGCCCCAGCATTTT.

This clonotype was seen a single time. This sequence joins TRBV19 and TRBJ2-3, with D unclear. This CDR3 comprises 13 residues. Between the trimmed V and J ends, which lost 4 bases and 4 bases, there was a span of 9 bases. The germline V gene has CDR1 LNHDA and CDR2 SQIVND (reference sequence). CDR3 bases: TGTGCCAGTAGTACCTCTAGGGCAGATACGCAGTATTTT. Amino acids: CASSTSRADTQYF.

In its sample, this clonotype is medium-sized. The rearrangement joins TRBV6-5 to TRBJ1-3, with 8 bases aligning to TRBD1. There are 20 residues in the CDR3. The junction had 20 bases not matched to a gene; V was cut back by 6 bases and J by 1 base. The germline V gene encodes CDR1 MNHEY and CDR2 SVGAGI. DNA of the CDR3: TGTGCCAGCAGAGCCCTCCGATACTCGACAGGGGTTGCATCTGGAAACACCATATATTTT. It specifies CASRALRYSTGVASGNTIYF.

In its sample, this clonotype was seen a few times. The rearrangement uses TRBV7-3 and TRBJ2-5; either TRBD1 or TRBD2 may supply D (5 bases each). V lost 3 bases and J 1 base, leaving 9 bases between the germline ends. The germline V gene encodes CDR1 SGHTA and CDR2 FQGTGA. This CDR3 is built from 14 residues. As DNA, the CDR3 is TGTGCCAGCAGCTTCGGGACGCCCCAAGAGACCCAGTACTTC. The encoded protein is CASSFGTPQETQYF.

The chain has TRBV20-1 and TRBJ2-3; TRBD2 is a possible D gene (6 bases). The CDR3 has 12 amino acids. Germline lookup yields CDR1 DFQATT and CDR2 SNEGSKA (reference sequence). V gave up 6 bases and J gave up 4 bases, with 11 bases separating them. The CDR3 region is CSALGLSDTQYF. CDR3 sequence (DNA): TGCAGTGCATTGGGACTTTCAGATACGCAGTATTTT.

The V and J genes are TRBV7-2 and TRBJ1-2, with a possible D match to TRBD1 (6 bases). The germline gives CDR1 SGHTA, CDR2 FQGNSA. The CDR3 is 15 amino acids. The germline V and J ends were trimmed by 1 base and 5 bases, with 14 bases remaining between them. CDR3 sequence (DNA): TGTGCCAGCAGCTTAGGTTGGGGACAAAGTTATGGCTACACCTTC. Protein: CASSLGWGQSYGYTF.

Relative to its sample, this clonotype is medium-sized. The rearrangement links TRBV7-2 to TRBJ2-3; maybe TRBD2 (6 bases). The CDR3 runs 16 residues. Trimming shortened V by 5 bases and J by 2 bases, and 17 bases separated the two germline ends. Germline values: CDR1 SGHTA, CDR2 FQGNSA. As DNA, the CDR3 is TGTGCCAGCAGCCCATCAATAGCGGAGGACACAGATACGCAGTATTTT. Protein: CASSPSIAEDTDTQYF.

A remark on this clonotype: At one of its ends the junction is not consistent with the germline gene, which may arise from a read error. The V call is TRBV10-3, the J call TRBJ1-4; 7 bases match TRBD1. CDR3 length: 14 amino acids. In germline, CDR1 is ENHRY, CDR2 SYGVKD. Here the CDR3 reads CAISESGRGQRVLF. DNA of the CDR3: TGTGCCATCAGTGAGTCAGGGAGGGGACAGCGAGTACTTTTT.

This clonotype was seen a handful of times. In nucleotides, the CDR3 is TGCGCCAGCAGCTTGGGGTTGGACGTATTTGTGGCCGGGGAGCTGTTTTTT. Protein sequence: CASSLGLDVFVAGELFF. The rearrangement uses TRBV5-1 and TRBJ2-2; D ambiguous. Trimming removed 0 bases at V and 6 bases at J, with 18 bases between. Looked up from germline, CDR1 is SGHRS and CDR2 is YFSETQ. The CDR3 runs 17 residues.

This clonotype turned up a few times. This rearrangement joins TRBV6-2 or TRBV6-3 to TRBJ2-7; perhaps TRBD1 as D (5 bases). Looked up from germline, CDR1 is MNHEY and CDR2 is SVGEGT. This CDR3 is built from 13 residues. Between the trimmed V and J ends, which lost 2 bases and 2 bases, there was a span of 7 bases. In nucleotides, the CDR3 is TGTGCCAGCAGTTACAGGGGAACCTACGAGCAGTACTTC. Encoded protein: CASSYRGTYEQYF.

This clonotype counts as large. The chain recombines TRBV20-1 with TRBJ2-6; D unresolved. Trimming cost V 5 bases and J 2 bases, with 16 bases left between them. The length of the CDR3 is 16 residues. Germline-derived CDR1 and CDR2 are DFQATT and SNEGSKA (reference sequence). The CDR3 loop is CSAGKTWSPGANVLTF. CDR3 bases: TGCAGTGCTGGCAAAACATGGAGCCCTGGGGCCAACGTCCTGACTTTC.

The chain joins TRBV28 to TRBJ2-7; D is ambiguous. The CDR3 totals 15 residues. Trimming took 1 base from V and 2 from J, leaving 12 bases between them. From germline, CDR1 is MDHEN and CDR2 SYDVKM. This CDR3 is CASSLFLLDTYEQYF. The CDR3 DNA reads as TGTGCCAGCAGTTTATTCCTCCTAGATACCTACGAGCAGTACTTC.